The clone carrying this TCR beta chain was observed a handful of times. Its antigen remains unknown. This sample was taken from a study of T cells after yellow fever vaccination. Across the whole study: With SMART-Seq v4 Ultra Low Input, the fractions containing low cell numbers were prepared. Study-wide findings and caveats: A minor fraction of clonotypes spanned both CD4 and CD8 compartments.

MiXCR, applied by TCRdb to the 5' RACE reads, yields one record per CDR3 protein. The data contain hundreds of thousands of distinct CDR3 sequences, around 19% of them seen just once; the ten biggest clones take up roughly a sixth. The sequences come from PBMCs, collected before the yellow fever booster vaccination. The TCR was taken from a man between 18 and 29 years old who received the YFV17D yellow fever vaccine.

The CDR3 bases are TGCGCCAGCAGAGATGGGTTAATTCGTAAGCCCCAGCATTTT. Translation gives CASRDGLIRKPQHF. The V and J genes are TRBV5-1 and TRBJ1-5; D unresolved. V was shortened by 5 bases and J by 8 bases, with 17 bases between the two germline ends. The germline gives CDR1 SGHRS, CDR2 YFSETQ. CDR3 length: 14 residues.